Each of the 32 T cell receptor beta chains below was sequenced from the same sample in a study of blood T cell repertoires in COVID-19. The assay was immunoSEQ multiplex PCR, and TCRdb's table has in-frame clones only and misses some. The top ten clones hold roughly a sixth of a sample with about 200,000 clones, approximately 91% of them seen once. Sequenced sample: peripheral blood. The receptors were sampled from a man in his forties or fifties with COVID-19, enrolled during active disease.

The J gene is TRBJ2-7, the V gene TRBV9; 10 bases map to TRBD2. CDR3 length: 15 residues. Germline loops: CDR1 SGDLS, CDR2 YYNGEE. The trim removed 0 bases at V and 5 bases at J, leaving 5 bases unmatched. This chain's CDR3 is CASSVASGSPHEQYF. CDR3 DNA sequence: TGTGCCAGCAGCGTAGCTAGCGGGAGTCCCCACGAGCAGTACTTC.

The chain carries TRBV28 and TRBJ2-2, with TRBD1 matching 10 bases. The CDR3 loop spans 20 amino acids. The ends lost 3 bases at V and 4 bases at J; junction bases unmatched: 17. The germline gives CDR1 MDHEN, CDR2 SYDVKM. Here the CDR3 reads CASSFLAIPGQGLRTGELFF. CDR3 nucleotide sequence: TGTGCCAGCAGTTTTTTGGCTATACCGGGACAGGGGTTACGCACCGGGGAGCTGTTTTTT.

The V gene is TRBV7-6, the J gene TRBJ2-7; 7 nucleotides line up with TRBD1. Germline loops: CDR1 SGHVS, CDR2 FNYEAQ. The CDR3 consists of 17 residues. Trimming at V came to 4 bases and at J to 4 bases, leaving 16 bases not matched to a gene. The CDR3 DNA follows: TGTGCCAGCAGCTCATCCAGACAGGGAAGAGGGGCGTACGAGCAGTACTTC. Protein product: CASSSSRQGRGAYEQYF.

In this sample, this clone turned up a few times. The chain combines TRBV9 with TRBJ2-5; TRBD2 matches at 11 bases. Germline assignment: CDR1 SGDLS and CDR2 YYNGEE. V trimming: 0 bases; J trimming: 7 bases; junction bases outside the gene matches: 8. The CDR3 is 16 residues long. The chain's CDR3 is CASSVGLAGFEGTQYF. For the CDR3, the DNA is TGTGCCAGCAGCGTAGGACTAGCGGGGTTCGAAGGGACCCAGTACTTC.

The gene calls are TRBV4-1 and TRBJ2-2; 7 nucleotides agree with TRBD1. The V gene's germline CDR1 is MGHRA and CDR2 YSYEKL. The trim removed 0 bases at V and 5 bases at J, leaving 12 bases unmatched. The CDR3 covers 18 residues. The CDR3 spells CASSQDPGTGVSTGELFF. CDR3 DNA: TGCGCCAGCAGCCAAGATCCCGGAACAGGGGTATCAACCGGGGAGCTGTTTTTT.

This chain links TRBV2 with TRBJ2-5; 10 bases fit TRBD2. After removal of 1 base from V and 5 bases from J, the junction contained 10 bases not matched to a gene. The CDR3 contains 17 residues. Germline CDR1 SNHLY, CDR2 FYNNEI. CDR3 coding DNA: TGTGCCAGCAGTGAAGGCCTTTTAGCGGGAGGTGGGGAGACCCAGTACTTC. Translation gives CASSEGLLAGGGETQYF.

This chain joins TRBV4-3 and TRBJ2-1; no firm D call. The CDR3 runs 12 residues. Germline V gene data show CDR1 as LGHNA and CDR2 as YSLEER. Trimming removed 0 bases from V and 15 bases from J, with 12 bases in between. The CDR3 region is CASSQDPIVLFF. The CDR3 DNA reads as TGCGCCAGCAGCCAAGATCCGATAGTATTGTTCTTC.

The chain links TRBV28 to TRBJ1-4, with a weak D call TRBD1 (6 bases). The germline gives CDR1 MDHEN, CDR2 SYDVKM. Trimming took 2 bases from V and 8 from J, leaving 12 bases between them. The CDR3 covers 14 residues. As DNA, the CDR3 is TGTGCCAGCAGTTTAGCACAGGGCGGAGAAAAACTGTTTTTT. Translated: CASSLAQGGEKLFF.

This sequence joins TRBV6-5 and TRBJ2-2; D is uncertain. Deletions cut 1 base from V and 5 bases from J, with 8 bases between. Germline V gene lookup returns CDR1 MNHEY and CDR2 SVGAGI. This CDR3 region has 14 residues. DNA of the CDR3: TGTGCCAGCAGTTACTTAGAATGGACCGGGGAGCTGTTTTTT. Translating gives CASSYLEWTGELFF.

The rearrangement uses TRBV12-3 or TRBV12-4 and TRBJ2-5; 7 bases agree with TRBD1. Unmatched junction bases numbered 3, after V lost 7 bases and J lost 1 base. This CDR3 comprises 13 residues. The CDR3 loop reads CASTWTGQETQYF. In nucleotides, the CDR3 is TGTGCCAGCACTTGGACAGGCCAAGAGACCCAGTACTTC.

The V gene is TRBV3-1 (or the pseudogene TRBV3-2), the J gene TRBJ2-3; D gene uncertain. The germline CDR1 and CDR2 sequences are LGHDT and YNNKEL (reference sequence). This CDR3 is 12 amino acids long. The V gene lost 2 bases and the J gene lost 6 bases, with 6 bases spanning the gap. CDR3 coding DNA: TGTGCCAGCAGCCAATCTGTGGATACGCAGTATTTT. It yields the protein CASSQSVDTQYF.

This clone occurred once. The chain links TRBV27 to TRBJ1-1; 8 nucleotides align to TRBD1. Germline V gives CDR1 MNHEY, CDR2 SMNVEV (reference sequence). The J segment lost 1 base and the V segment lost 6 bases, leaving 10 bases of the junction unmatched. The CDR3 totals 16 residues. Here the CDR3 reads CASSPWQGAGNTEAFF. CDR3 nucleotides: TGTGCCAGCAGCCCATGGCAGGGGGCAGGGAACACTGAAGCTTTCTTT.

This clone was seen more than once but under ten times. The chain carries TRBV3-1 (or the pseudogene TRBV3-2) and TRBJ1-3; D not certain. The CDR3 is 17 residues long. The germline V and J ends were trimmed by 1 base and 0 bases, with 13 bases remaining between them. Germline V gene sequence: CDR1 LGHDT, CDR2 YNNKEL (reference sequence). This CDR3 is CASSQVPPGASGNTIYF. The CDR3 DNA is TGTGCCAGCAGCCAAGTGCCCCCCGGAGCCTCTGGAAACACCATATATTTT.

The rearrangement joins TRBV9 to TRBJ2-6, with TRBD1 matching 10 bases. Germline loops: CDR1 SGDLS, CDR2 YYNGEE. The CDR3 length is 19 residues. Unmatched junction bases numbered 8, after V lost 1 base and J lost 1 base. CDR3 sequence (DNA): TGTGCCAGCAGCGTAACACCGGGACAGGGGTATTCTGGGGCCAACGTCCTGACTTTC. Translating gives CASSVTPGQGYSGANVLTF.

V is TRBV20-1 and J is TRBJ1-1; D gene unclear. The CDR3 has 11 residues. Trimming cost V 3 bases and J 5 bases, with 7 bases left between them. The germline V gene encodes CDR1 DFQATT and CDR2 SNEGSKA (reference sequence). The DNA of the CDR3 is TGCAGTGCTAGCCGGGAAACTGAAGCTTTCTTT. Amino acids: CSASRETEAFF.

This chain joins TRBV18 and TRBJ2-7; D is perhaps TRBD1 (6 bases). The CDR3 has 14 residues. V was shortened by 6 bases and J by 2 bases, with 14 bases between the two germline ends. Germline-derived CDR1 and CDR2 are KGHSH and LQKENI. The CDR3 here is CASSDLQGPYEQYF. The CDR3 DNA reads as TGTGCCAGCTCGGACCTACAGGGACCCTACGAGCAGTACTTC.

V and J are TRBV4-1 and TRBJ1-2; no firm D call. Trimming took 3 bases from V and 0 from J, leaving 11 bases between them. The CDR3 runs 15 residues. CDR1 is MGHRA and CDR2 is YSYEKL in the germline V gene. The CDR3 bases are TGCGCCAGCAGCCACCCCGGGGTCTCTAACTATGGCTACACCTTC. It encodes CASSHPGVSNYGYTF.

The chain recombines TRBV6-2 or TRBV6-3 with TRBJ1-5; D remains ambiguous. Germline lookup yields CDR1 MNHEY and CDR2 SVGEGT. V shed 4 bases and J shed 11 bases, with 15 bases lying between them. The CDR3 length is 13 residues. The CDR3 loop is CASSSPPTLAQHF. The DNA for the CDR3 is TGTGCCAGCAGTTCCCCACCTACCTTGGCCCAGCATTTT.

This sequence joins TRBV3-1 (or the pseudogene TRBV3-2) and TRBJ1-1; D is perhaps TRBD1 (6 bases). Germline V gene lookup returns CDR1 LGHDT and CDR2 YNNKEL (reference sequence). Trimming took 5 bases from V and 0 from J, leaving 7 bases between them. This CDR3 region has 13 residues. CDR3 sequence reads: CASSTGMNTEAFF. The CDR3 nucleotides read TGTGCCAGCAGCACAGGGATGAACACTGAAGCTTTCTTT.

The CDR3 coding sequence is TGCGCCAGCAGCCGGGGGACAGGGGGTTACCAAGAGACCCAGTACTTC. This encodes CASSRGTGGYQETQYF. The rearrangement links TRBV5-1 to TRBJ2-5; 11 positions agree with TRBD1. The CDR3 has 16 residues. V gave up 4 bases and J gave up 0 bases; unmatched junction bases: 5. Germline-derived CDR1 and CDR2 are SGHRS and YFSETQ.

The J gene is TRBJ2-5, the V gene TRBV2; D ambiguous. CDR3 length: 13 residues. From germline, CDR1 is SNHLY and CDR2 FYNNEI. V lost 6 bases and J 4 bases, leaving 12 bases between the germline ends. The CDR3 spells CASSGTTIETQYF. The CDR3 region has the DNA TGTGCCAGCAGCGGTACCACGATAGAGACCCAGTACTTC.

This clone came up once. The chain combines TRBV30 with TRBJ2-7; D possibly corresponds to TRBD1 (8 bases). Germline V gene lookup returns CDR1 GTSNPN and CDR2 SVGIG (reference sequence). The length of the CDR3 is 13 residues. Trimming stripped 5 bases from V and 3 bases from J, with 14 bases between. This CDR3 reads CAWLTGGGYEQYF. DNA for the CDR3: TGTGCCTGGTTAACAGGGGGGGGCTACGAGCAGTACTTC. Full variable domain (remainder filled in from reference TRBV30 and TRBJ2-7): SQTIHQWPATLVQPVGSPLSLECTVEGTSNPNLYWYRQAAGRGLQLLFYSVGIGQISSEVPQNLSASRPQDRQFILSSKKLLLSDSGFYLCAWLTGGGYEQYFGPGTRLTVT.

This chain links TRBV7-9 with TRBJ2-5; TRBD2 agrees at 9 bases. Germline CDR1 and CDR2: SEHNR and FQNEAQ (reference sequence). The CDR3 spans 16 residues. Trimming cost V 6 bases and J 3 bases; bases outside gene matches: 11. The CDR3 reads CASRHQWIAGEETQYF. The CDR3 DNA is TGTGCCAGCAGACATCAGTGGATAGCGGGGGAAGAGACCCAGTACTTC.

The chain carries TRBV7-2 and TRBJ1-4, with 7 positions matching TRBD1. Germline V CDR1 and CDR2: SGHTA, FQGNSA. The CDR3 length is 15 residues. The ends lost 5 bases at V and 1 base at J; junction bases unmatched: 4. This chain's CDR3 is CASSPRQGTNEKLFF. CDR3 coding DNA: TGTGCCAGCAGCCCCCGACAGGGAACTAATGAAAAACTGTTTTTT.

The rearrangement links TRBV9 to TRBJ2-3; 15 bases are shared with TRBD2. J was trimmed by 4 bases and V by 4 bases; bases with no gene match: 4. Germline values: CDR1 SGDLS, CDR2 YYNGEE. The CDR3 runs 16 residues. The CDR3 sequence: CASSPRTSGGADTQYF. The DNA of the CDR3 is TGTGCCAGCAGCCCACGGACTAGCGGGGGGGCAGATACGCAGTATTTT.

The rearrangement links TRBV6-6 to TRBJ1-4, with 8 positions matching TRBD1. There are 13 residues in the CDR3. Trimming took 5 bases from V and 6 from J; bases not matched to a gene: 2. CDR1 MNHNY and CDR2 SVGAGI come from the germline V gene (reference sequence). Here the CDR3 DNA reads TGTGCCAGCAGTGGACAGGGTCATGAAAAACTGTTTTTT. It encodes CASSGQGHEKLFF.

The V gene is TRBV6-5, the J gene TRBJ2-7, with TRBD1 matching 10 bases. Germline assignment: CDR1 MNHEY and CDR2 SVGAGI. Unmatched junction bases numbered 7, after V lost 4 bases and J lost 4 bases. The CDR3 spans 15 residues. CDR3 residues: CASSSGQGRYYEQYF. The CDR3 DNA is TGTGCCAGCAGTTCGGGACAGGGGCGCTATTACGAGCAGTACTTC.

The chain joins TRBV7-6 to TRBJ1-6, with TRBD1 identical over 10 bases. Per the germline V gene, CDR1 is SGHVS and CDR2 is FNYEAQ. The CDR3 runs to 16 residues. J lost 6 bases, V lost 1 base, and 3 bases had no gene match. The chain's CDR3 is CASSLGTGGTNSPLHF. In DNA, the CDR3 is TGTGCCAGCAGCTTAGGGACAGGGGGTACTAATTCACCCCTCCACTTT.

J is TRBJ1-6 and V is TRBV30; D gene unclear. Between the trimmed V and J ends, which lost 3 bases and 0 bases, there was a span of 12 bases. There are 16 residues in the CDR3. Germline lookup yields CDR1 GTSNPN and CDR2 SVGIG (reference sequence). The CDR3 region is CAWRKKRSSYNSPLHF. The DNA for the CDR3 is TGTGCCTGGAGGAAAAAGCGGAGCTCCTATAATTCACCCCTCCACTTT.

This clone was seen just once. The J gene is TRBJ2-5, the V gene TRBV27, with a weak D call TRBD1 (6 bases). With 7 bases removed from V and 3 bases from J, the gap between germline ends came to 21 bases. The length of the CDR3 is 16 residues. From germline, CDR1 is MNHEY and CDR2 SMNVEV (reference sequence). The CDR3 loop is CASNSGTPPNKETQYF. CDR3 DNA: TGTGCCAGCAATTCAGGGACACCCCCCAACAAAGAGACCCAGTACTTC.

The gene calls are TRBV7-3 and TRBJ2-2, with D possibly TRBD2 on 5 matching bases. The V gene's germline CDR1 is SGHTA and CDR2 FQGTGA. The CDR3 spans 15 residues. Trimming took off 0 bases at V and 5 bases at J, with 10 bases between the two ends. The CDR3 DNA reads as TGTGCCAGCAGCTTAACGGGAGTCGGTACCGGGGAGCTGTTTTTT. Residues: CASSLTGVGTGELFF.

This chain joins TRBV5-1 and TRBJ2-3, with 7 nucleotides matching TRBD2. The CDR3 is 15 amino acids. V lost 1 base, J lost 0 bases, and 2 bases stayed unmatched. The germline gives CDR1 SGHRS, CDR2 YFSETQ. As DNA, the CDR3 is TGCGCCAGCAGCTTGCGGACTAGTAGCACAGATACGCAGTATTTT. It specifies CASSLRTSSTDTQYF.